This TCR beta chain came from a study of shared T cell receptors in the human thymus. Using immunoSEQ multiplex PCR, the repertoire was profiled, and TCRdb retains in-frame clones only, with some absent. The data show approximately 660,000 clones, roughly 90% seen once. Germline V gene data show CDR1 as MNHEY and CDR2 as SMNVEV (reference sequence). The length of the CDR3 is 15 residues. J gave up 2 bases and V 5 bases, and 9 bases lay outside the gene matches. The data were also submitted as part of a second study, on human thymus T cells. From that paper: The source of the thymus tissue was resections taken during corrective heart surgery.

The sequenced sample was thymocytes. This clonotype originated in a boy younger than two with a congenital heart defect. V and J are TRBV27 and TRBJ2-7; 7 bases are a match to TRBD2. The CDR3: CASSPRREFPYEQYF. DNA for the CDR3: TGTGCCAGCAGTCCCCGGCGGGAGTTCCCCTACGAGCAGTACTTC.